Sequencing of this T cell receptor beta chain was carried out in a study of T cell changes during pregnancy in multiple sclerosis. The protocol was immunoSEQ multiplex PCR, while the TCRdb copy is restricted to in-frame clones and leaves out a portion. The sample consists of some 79,000 clones, 90% to 95% of them appearing once. Trimming cost V 3 bases and J 3 bases, with 6 bases left between them. CDR1 is SGHVS, CDR2 FQNEAQ, per germline. The length of the CDR3 is 12 residues. The input for sequencing was CD4+ T cells from peripheral blood mononuclear cells, taken in the second trimester of pregnancy. The J gene is TRBJ2-7, the V gene TRBV7-8, with D tentatively TRBD2 (6 bases). The TCR was taken from a female donor with multiple sclerosis, enrolled in a pregnancy study. The CDR3 loop is CASSFSGYEQYF. CDR3 sequence (DNA): TGTGCCAGCAGCTTTAGCGGCTACGAGCAGTACTTC.